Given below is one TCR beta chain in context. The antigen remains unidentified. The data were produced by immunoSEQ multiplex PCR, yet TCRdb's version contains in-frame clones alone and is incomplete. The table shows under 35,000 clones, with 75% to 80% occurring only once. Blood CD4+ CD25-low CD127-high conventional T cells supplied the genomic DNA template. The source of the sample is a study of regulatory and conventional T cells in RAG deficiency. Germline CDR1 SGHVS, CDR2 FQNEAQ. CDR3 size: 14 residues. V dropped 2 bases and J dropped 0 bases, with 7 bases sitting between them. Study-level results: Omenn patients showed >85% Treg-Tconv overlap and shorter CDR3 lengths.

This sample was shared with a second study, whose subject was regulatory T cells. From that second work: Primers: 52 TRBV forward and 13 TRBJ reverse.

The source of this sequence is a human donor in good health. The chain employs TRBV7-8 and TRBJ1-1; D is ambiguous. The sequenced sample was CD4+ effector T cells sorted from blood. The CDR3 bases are TGTGCCAGCAGCTTACGGACGGTGAACACTGAAGCTTTCTTT. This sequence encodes CASSLRTVNTEAFF.